The source of this TCR beta chain is a study of blood T cell repertoires in COVID-19. Assay used: immunoSEQ multiplex PCR; TCRdb lists only in-frame clones, some missing. The sample comprises about 190,000 clones, roughly four fifths of which are singletons, and about 6.5% rests with the top ten. The clonotype was recovered from a woman aged 35 to 49 with acute or convalescent COVID-19. Sequencing was done on a sample of peripheral blood.

CDR3 loop: CASSWSGGSNQPQHF. DNA for the CDR3: TGTGCCAGCAGCTGGTCCGGGGGTAGCAATCAGCCCCAGCATTTT. This chain links TRBV7-8 with TRBJ1-5; tentatively, D is TRBD1 (5 bases). Trimming took 4 bases from V and 0 from J, leaving 10 bases between them. The CDR3 totals 15 residues. The germline V gene encodes CDR1 SGHVS and CDR2 FQNEAQ.